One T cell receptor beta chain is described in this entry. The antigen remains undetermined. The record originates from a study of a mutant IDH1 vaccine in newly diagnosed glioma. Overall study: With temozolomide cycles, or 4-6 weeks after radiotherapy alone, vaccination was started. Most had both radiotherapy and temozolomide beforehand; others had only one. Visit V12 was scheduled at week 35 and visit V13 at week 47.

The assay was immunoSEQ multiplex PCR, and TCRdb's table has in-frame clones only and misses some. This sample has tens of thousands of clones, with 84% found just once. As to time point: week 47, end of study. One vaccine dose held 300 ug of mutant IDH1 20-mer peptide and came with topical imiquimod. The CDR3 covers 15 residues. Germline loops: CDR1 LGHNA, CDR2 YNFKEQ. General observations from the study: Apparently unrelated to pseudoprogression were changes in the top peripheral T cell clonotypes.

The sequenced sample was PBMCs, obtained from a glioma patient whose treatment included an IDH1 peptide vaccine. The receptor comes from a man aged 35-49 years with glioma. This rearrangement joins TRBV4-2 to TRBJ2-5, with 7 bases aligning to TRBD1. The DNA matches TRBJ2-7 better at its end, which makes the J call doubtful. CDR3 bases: TGTGCCAGCAGCCAACCGGGACAGAGATCCTACGAGCAGTACTTC. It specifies CASSQPGQRSYEQYF.